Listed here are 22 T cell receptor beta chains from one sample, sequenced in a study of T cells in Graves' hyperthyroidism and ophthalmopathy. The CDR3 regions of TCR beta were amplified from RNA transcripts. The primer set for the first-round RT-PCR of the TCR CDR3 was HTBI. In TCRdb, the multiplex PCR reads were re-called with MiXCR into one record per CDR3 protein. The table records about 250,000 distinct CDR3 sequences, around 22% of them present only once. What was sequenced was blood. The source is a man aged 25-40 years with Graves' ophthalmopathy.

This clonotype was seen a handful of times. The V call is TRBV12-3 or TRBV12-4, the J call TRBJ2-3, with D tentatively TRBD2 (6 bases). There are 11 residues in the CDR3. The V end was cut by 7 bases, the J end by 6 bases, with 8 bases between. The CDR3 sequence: CASTGDDTQYF. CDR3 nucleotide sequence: TGTGCCAGCACGGGGGACGATACGCAGTATTTT.

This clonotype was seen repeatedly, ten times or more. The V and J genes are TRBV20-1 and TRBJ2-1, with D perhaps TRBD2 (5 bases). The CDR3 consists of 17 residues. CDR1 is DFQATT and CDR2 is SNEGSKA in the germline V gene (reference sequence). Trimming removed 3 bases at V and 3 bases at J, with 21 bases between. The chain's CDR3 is CSASNERNRINYNEQFF. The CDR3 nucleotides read TGCAGTGCTAGTAATGAGCGGAACCGGATTAACTACAATGAGCAGTTCTTC.

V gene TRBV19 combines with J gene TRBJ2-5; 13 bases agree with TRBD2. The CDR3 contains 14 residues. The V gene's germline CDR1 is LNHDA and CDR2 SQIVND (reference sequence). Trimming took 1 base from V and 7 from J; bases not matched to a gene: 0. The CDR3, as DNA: TGTGCCAGTAGTATAGGACTAGCGGGAGGGACCCAGTACTTC. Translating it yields CASSIGLAGGTQYF.

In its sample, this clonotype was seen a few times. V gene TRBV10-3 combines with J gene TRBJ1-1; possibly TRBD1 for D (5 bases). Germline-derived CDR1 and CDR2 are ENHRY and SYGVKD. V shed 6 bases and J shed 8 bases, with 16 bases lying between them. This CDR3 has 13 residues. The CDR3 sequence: CAISDRGSEEAFF. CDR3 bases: TGTGCCATCAGCGACCGGGGGTCTGAAGAAGCTTTCTTT.

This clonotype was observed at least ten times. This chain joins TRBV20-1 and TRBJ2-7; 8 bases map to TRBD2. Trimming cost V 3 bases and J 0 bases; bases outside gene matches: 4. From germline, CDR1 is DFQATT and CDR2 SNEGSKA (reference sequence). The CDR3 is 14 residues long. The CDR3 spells CSASPTSGSYEQYF. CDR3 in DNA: TGCAGTGCTAGTCCCACTAGCGGCTCCTACGAGCAGTACTTC.

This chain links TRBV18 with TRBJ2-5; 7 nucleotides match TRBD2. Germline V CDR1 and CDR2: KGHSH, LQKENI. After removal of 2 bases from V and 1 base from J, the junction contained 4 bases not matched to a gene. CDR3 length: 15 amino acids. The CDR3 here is CASSPSGGVQETQYF. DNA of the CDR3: TGTGCCAGCTCACCATCTGGGGGGGTCCAAGAGACCCAGTACTTC.

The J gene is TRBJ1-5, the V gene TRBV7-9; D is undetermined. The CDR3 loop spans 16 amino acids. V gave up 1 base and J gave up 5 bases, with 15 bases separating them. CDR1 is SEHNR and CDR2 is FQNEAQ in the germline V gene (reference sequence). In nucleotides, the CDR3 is TGTGCCAGCAGCTTAGAACGGTCGGGGTGGGATCAGCCCCAGCATTTT. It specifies CASSLERSGWDQPQHF.

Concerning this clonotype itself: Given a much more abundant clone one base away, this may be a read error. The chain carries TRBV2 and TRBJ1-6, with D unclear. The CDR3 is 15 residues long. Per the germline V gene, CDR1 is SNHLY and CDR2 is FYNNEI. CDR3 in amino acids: CASSGRSSCNSPLHF. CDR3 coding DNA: TGTGCCAGCAGTGGGAGGAGCTCCTGTAATTCACCCCTCCACTTT.

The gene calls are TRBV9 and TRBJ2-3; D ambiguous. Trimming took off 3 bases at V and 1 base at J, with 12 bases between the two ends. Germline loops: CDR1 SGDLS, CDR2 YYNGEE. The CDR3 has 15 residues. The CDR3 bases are TGTGCCAGCAGCGGAGGCCTCCATCGCACAGATACGCAGTATTTT. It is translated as CASSGGLHRTDTQYF. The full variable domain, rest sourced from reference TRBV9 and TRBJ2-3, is DSGVTQTPKHLITATGQRVTLRCSPRSGDLSVYWYQQSLDQGLQFLIQYYNGEERAKGNILERFSAQQFPDLHSELNLSSLELGDSALYFCASSGGLHRTDTQYFGPGTRLTVL.

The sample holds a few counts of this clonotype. CDR3 nucleotide sequence: TGTGCCAGTCACCGGGAAGGGGGGCAATCACCCCTCCACTTT. Its protein is CASHREGGQSPLHF. J is TRBJ1-6 and V is TRBV18; the D gene is possibly TRBD1 (6 bases). Germline CDR1 and CDR2: KGHSH and LQKENI. The CDR3 has 14 amino acids. Trimming removed 9 bases at V and 10 bases at J, with 19 bases between. Combining the CDR3 with reference TRBV18 and TRBJ1-6 gives the whole variable domain NAGVMQNPRHLVRRRGQEARLRCSPMKGHSHVYWYRQLPEEGLKFMVYLQKENIIDESGMPKERFSAEFPKEGPSILRIQQVVRGDSAAYFCASHREGGQSPLHFGNGTRLTVT.

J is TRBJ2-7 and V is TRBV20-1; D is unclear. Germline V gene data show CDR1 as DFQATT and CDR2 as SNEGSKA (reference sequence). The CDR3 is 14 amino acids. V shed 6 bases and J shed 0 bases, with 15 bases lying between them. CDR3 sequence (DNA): TGCAGTGCCCGGCCCAAGAGGAGCTCCTACGAGCAGTACTTC. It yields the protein CSARPKRSSYEQYF.

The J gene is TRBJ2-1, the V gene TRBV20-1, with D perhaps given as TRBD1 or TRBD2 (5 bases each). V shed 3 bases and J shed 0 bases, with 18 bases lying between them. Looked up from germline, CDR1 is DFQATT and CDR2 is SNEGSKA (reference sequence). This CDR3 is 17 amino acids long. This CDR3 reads CSASSFGDGGSYNEQFF. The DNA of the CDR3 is TGCAGTGCTAGTTCTTTCGGGGATGGGGGCTCCTACAATGAGCAGTTCTTC.

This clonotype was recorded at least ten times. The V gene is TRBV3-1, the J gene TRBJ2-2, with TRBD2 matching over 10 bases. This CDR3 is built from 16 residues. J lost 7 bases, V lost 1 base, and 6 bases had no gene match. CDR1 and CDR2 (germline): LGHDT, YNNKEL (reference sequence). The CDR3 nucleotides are TGTGCCAGCAGCCAAGCTAGGGGACTAGCGAACGGGGAGCTGTTTTTT. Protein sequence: CASSQARGLANGELFF.

CDR3 amino acids: CASRGDGGLLDEQYF. CDR3 nucleotides: TGCGCCAGCAGGGGAGATGGCGGCCTTCTCGACGAGCAGTACTTC. The chain has TRBV5-1 and TRBJ2-7; D possibly corresponds to TRBD2 (5 bases). CDR1 is SGHRS and CDR2 is YFSETQ in the germline V gene. This CDR3 is 15 amino acids long. Trimming cost V 5 bases and J 5 bases, with 20 bases left between them.

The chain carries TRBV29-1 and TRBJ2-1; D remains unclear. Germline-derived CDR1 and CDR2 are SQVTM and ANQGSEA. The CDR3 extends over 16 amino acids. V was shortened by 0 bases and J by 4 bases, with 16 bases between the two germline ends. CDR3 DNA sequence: TGCAGCGTTGAAGATGCGTATGAAACGACGTACAATGAGCAGTTCTTC. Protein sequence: CSVEDAYETTYNEQFF.

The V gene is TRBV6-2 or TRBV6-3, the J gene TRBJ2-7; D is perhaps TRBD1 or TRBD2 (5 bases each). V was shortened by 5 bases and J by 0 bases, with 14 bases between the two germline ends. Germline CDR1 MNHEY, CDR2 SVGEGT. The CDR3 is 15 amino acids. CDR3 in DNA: TGTGCCAGCAGTAGAGCGGCCCAGGGCTCCTACGAGCAGTACTTC. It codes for CASSRAAQGSYEQYF.

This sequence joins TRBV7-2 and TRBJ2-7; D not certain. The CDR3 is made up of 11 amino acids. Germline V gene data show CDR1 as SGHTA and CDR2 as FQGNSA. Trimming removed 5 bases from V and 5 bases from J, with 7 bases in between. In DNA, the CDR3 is TGTGCCAGCAGCATAAGTCACGAGCAGTACTTC. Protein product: CASSISHEQYF. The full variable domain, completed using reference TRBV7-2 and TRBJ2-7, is GAGVSQSPSNKVTEKGKDVELRCDPISGHTALYWYRQSLGQGLEFLIYFQGNSAPDKSGLPSDRFSAERTGGSVSTLTIQRTQQEDSAVYLCASSISHEQYFGPGTRLTVT.

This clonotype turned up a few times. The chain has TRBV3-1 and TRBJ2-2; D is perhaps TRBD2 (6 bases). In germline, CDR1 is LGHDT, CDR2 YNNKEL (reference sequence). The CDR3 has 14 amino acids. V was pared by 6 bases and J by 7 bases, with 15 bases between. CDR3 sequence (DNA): TGTGCCAGCAGTAGTCACACGGGGGTCGGGGAGCTGTTTTTT. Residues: CASSSHTGVGELFF.

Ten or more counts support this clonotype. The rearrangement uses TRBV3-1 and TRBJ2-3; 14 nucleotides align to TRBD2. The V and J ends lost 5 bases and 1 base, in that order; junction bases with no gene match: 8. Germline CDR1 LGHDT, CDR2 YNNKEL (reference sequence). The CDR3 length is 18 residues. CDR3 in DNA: TGTGCCAGCAGCAAGGGACTAGCGGGAGTGAGGGGCACAGATACGCAGTATTTT. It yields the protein CASSKGLAGVRGTDTQYF.

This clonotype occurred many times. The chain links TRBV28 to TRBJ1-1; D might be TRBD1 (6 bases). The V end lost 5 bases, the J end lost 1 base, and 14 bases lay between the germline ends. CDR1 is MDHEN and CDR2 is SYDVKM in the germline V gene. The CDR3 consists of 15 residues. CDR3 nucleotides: TGTGCCAGCAGTCCAGCCGACAGGAAGAACACTGAAGCTTTCTTT. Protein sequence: CASSPADRKNTEAFF. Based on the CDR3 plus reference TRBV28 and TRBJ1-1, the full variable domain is DVKVTQSSRYLVKRTGEKVFLECVQDMDHENMFWYRQDPGLGLRLIYFSYDVKMKEKGDIPEGYSVSREKKERFSLILESASTNQTSMYLCASSPADRKNTEAFFGQGTRLTVV.

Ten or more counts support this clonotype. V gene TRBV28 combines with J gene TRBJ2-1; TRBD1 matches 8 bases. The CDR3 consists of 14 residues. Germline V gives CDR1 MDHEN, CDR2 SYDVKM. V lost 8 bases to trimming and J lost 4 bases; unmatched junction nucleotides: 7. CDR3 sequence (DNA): TGTGCCAGCCAGGGGGCCGGGCCTTACAATGAGCAGTTCTTC. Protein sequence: CASQGAGPYNEQFF.

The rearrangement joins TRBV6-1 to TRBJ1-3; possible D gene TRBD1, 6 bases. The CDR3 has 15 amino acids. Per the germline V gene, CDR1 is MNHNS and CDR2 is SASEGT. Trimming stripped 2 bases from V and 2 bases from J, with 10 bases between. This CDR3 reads CASSERRTAGNTIYF. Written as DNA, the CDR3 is TGTGCCAGCAGTGAAAGACGGACAGCTGGAAACACCATATATTTT.